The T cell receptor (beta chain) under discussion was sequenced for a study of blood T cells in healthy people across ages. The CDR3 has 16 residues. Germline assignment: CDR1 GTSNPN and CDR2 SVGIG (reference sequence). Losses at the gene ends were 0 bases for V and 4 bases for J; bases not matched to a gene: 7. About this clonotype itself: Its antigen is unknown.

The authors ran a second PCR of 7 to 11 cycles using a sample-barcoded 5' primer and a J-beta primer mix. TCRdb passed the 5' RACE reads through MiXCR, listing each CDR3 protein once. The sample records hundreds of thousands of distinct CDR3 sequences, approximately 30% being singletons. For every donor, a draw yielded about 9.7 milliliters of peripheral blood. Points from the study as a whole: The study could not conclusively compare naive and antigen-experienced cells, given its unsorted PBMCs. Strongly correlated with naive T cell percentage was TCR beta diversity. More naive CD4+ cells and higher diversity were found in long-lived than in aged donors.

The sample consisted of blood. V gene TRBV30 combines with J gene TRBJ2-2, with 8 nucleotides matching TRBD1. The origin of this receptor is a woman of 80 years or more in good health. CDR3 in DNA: TGTGCCTGGAGTGTGGGGACAGGTAGACGCACCGGGGAGCTGTTTTTT. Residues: CAWSVGTGRRTGELFF.